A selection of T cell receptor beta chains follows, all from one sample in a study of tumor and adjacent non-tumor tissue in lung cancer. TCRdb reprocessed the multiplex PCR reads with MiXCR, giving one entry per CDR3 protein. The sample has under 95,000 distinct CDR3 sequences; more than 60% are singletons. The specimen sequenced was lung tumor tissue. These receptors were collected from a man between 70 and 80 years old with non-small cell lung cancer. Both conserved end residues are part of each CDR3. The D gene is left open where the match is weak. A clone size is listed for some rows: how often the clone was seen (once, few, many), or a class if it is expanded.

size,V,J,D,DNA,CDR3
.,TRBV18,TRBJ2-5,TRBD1,TGTGCCAGCTCACCACCTACGACAGGGGGAGAGACCCAGTACTTC,CASSPPTTGGETQYF
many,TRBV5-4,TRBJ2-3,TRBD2,TGTGCCAGCAGCTCGTTCGGGGGGTTGGTAGATACGCAGTATTTT,CASSSFGGLVDTQYF
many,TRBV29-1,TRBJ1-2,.,TGCAGCGTTGAGTCCCAGGGTCTTGGCGGCTACACCTTC,CSVESQGLGGYTF
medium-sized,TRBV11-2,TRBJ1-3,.,TGTGCCAGCAGCTTACGGCCTAGTGTAGACACCATATATTTT,CASSLRPSVDTIYF
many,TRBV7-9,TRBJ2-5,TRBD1,TGTGCCGGGACAGGGGGCGATGAGACCCAGTACTTC,CAGTGGDETQYF
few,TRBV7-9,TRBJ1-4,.,TGTGCCAGCAGCTTAACCCGGGTCGAAAAACTGTTTTTT,CASSLTRVEKLFF
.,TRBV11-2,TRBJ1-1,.,TGTGCCACCAGCTTACATAACACTGAAGCTTTCTTT,CATSLHNTEAFF
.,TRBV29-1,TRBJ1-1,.,TGCAGCGTTGAAAGAAAAAACAAGGGGCCGGGAGCTTTCTTT,CSVERKNKGPGAFF
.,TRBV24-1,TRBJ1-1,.,TGTGCCACCAGTGAACAGGGAGGCACCGAAGCTGTCTTT,CATSEQGGTEAVF
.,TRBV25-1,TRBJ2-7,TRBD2,TGTGCCAGCAGAGGACTAGCGGGAGGCGCGCAGTACTTC,CASRGLAGGAQYF
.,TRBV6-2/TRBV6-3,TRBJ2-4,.,TGTGCCACCAACTTCAGGGGTAGTCTAGTCAAAAACATTCAGTACTTC,CATNFRGSLVKNIQYF
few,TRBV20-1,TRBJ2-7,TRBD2,TGCAGTGCTCGGATAGCGGGGGCCCTCTACGAGCAGTACTTC,CSARIAGALYEQYF
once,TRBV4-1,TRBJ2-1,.,TGCGCCAGCAGTCATGATGGGGAGACTACCTACAATGAGCAGTTCTTC,CASSHDGETTYNEQFF
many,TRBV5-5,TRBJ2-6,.,TGTGCCAGCAGCTTAGGTGGCGGGACCTCTGGGGCCAACGTCCTGACTTTC,CASSLGGGTSGANVLTF
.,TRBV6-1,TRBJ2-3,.,TGTGTCAGCAGATTTAGTAATACGCAGTATTTT,CVSRFSNTQYF
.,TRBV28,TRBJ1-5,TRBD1,TGTGCCGGCAGTCCTTGGGGGACAGGGTTCAATCAGCCCCAGCATTTT,CAGSPWGTGFNQPQHF
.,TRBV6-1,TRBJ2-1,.,TGTGTCAGCAGTGCCGAACATTTACCTTACAATAAGCAGTTCTTC,CVSSAEHLPYNKQFF
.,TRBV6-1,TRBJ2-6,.,TGTGCCAGCAGTGCCGAGGACAGCACTGGGGCCAAGGTCCTGACGTTC,CASSAEDSTGAKVLTF
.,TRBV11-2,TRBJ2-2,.,TGTGCCAGCAGCGGAGACCTAATCGCCGGGGAGCTGTTTTTT,CASSGDLIAGELFF